There are a few counts of the clone carrying this T cell receptor beta chain. The V gene lost 1 base and the J gene lost 0 bases, with 7 bases spanning the gap. The CDR3 is 14 amino acids. Germline V CDR1 and CDR2: MNHNS, SASEGT. The data belong to a study of blood T cells in healthy people across ages. Primers used in a second PCR of about 7 to 11 cycles were a sample-barcoded 5' primer and a J-beta primer mix. TCRdb used MiXCR to reprocess the 5' RACE reads, holding one entry per CDR3 protein. The data show hundreds of thousands of distinct CDR3 sequences, about 29% seen once. Separately, the same data were catalogued under a study of T cells of mothers and their children. This second study notes: Second-PCR amplification with M1S added sample barcodes and 2-4 random nucleotides.

The receptor's source is a boy aged 2 to 10 in good health. The chain employs TRBV6-1 and TRBJ2-7, with D hard to call. Sequencing input: blood. CDR3 bases: TGTGCCAGCAGTGAAGGCAGGTACTCCTACGAGCAGTACTTC. It translates to CASSEGRYSYEQYF.